The sequence of this T cell receptor (beta chain) was determined in a study of blood T cell repertoires in COVID-19. Study-wide context: COVID-19 samples from acute and convalescent phases originated in the United States, Italy and Spain. Sources were T cells, B-cell-depleted T cells, or PBMCs; the material itself was cDNA or gDNA.

As handled by the study authors: Reference gene primers were amplified, and this amplification served to estimate nucleated cell counts. Data came from immunoSEQ multiplex PCR; TCRdb stores just in-frame clones and leaves some out. That table supplies the V and J calls and clone size; D and trimming were determined from the DNA. The data show roughly 380,000 clones, around 91% seen once. Seattle's enrolled individuals joined amid active infection and were then monitored longitudinally. Germline V gene sequence: CDR1 ENHRY, CDR2 SYGVKD. This CDR3 spans 13 amino acids. The V gene lost 6 bases and the J gene lost 3 bases, with 12 bases spanning the gap.

The chain combines TRBV10-3 with TRBJ2-7, with D possibly TRBD1 on 6 matching bases. This clonotype was obtained from a woman between 35 and 50 years old with COVID-19, enrolled during active disease. The sequenced material came from peripheral blood. CDR3 DNA: TGTGCCATCAGGCAGGGGCCAAACTACGAGCAGTACTTC. Encoded protein: CAIRQGPNYEQYF.